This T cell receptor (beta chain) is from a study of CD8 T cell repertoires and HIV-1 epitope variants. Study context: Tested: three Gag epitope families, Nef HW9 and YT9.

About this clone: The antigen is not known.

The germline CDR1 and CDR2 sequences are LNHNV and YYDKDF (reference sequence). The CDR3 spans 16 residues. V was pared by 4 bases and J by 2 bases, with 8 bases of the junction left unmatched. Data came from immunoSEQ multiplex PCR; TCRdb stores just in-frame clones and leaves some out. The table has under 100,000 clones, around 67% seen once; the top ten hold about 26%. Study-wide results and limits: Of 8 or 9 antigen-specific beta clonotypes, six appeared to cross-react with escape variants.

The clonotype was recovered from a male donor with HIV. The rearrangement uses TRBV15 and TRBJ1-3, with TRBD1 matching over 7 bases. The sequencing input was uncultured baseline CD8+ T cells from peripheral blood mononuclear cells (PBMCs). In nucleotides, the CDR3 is TGTGCCACCAGCATCCAGACAGGGTTCGCTGGAAACACCATATATTTT. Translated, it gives CATSIQTGFAGNTIYF.